This TCR beta chain is from a study of response to subunit inactivated influenza vaccine. General observations from the study: Each seasonal influenza vaccination recruits few new T cells, the authors suggested.

TCRdb redid the calling of the RT-PCR reads with MiXCR, one entry per CDR3 protein. The data hold hundreds of thousands of distinct CDR3 sequences, with over 25% observed a single time. In the case of this clonotype: Its specificity is unknown.

V gave up 0 bases and J gave up 0 bases, with 22 bases separating them. This CDR3 is 20 amino acids long. CDR1 and CDR2 from the germline V gene are SGHRS and YFSETQ. The receptor comes from a man aged 50 to 59 who received an inactivated influenza vaccine. The sequenced sample was CD4+ T cells sorted from PBMCs, obtained more than 4 days after vaccination. The chain combines TRBV5-1 with TRBJ2-1; D perhaps matches TRBD2 (6 bases). CDR3 DNA: TGCGCCAGCAGCTTGGCTACCGGGACTTCCCCAAGACGCTCCTACAATGAGCAGTTCTTC. Translation: CASSLATGTSPRRSYNEQFF.